This T cell receptor beta chain derives from a study of graft-versus-host responses after intestinal transplantation (dated by TCRdb to the early 2020s). A note on the overall study: The transplants that recipients got were multivisceral, liver-intestinal, or isolated intestinal. Donor T cell macrochimerism was defined as a peak of at least 4% donor T cells among recipient peripheral blood mononuclear cells. Of the roughly 23 intestinal transplant recipients enrolled in the cohort, one of whom was a retransplant, 3 patients without pretransplant specimens were excluded. Every recipient was given anti-thymocyte globulin induction, then maintenance tacrolimus and steroids for roughly 3 years. Alloreactive clones were identified by sequencing pre-transplant mixed lymphocyte reaction products and comparing these products with unstimulated pre-transplant donor and recipient T cells. Instead of going to the commercial service, samples from a few later patients were sequenced in-house on an Illumina MiSeq and processed with MiXCR. Graft-versus-host and host-versus-graft alloreactive T cell clones were tracked in the graft, circulation and bone marrow after intestinal transplantation using bulk TCR-beta CDR3 sequencing.

Blood samples were collected up to 4 times in the first month after transplant and then at least monthly when available. The trim is 5 bases for V and 3 bases for J, with a gap of 20 bases between the germline ends. From a lookup of the germline V gene, CDR1 and CDR2 are SGHAT and FQNNGV. The CDR3 goes from the cysteine to the phenylalanine over 17 residues. Left in the record is the CDR3 DNA by itself, 51 bases read in frame from the first base. General study outcomes and caveats: GvH clones were detected in recipient bone marrow, and some of these GvH clones were observed earlier in ileal mucosa or blood, consistent with an intestinal mucosal origin. Early after transplant, peak levels of circulating GvH clones were associated with declines in HvG clones. Conclusions were limited by the relatively low number and heterogeneity of intestinal transplant patients. In the allografts of patients with donor T cell macrochimerism, GvH to HvG T cell clonal ratios were high.

A word on this clone: What antigen it recognizes has not been identified. No base qualities exist here, and no much larger clone lies one base off it.

The library was built by means of the immunoSEQ multiplex PCR assay. Adaptive Biotechnologies carried out high-throughput TCR-beta CDR3 sequencing of genomic DNA for most patients. The authors processed their data as follows. TCR sequencing data for roughly 20 patients were retrieved from Adaptive's ImmunoSEQ software; three other patients were processed with MiXCR and VDJtools. CDR3 nucleotide sequences shared by donor and recipient were removed because the origin of these sequences could not be assigned. At least 2-fold expansion over unstimulated cells and a minimum CFSE-low frequency of 0.002% (template counts) or 0.001% (read counts) were required for clones to be classified as alloreactive. Clones detected in sequenced pre-transplant spleen, lymph node, or MLR CFSE-low populations of the donor or recipient were defined as mappable. The cumulative frequency of alloreactive clones was calculated as a percentage of all sequences, weighted by copy number. This is the immuneACCESS table as TCRdb keeps it, with only in-frame sequences that have V and J called. A part of the clones is gone; compared with another copy, unresolved V genes explain less than half, and the rest is unexplained. V and J calls and clone size are as listed in that table; D and trimming were resolved from the DNA. For this sample the table gives approximately 58,000 clones, of which roughly 90% were detected only once. Roughly 1.5% of the sample lies in the top ten.

This chain joins TRBV11-2 to TRBJ2-1; matching of 6 bases hints at TRBD1 as the D gene. The source was PBMCs, collected 26 days after transplant. The TCR comes from a human patient who received an intestinal transplant, so some T cells may come from the graft donor. DNA sequence: TGTGCCAGCAGCATGGGGGCTGTCTTATCTTACTACAATGAGCAGTTCTTC. Translated, it reads CASSMGAVLSYYNEQFF.